This T cell receptor (beta chain) was sequenced in a study of blood T cells in healthy people across ages. Notes on the study in general: Per million T cells, TCR beta diversity dropped roughly linearly as age increased.

About this clonotype itself: Antigen specificity is unknown.

A J-beta primer mix and a sample-barcoded 5' primer were used in a second PCR of about 7 to 12 cycles. Every sample gave at least 3 million paired-end reads containing CDR3. TCRdb called the 5' RACE reads again in MiXCR, with one record for every CDR3 protein. The profile shows 350,000 to 450,000 distinct CDR3 sequences, 50% to 60% of them singletons. The CDR3 covers 18 residues. The germline CDR1 and CDR2 sequences are SGHAT and FQNNGV. Deletions cut 5 bases from V and 2 bases from J, with 19 bases between. Every participating donor contributed roughly 10 milliliters of peripheral blood through a draw.

The sample comprised blood. The clonotype originates from a man in his sixties in good health. This chain links TRBV11-2 with TRBJ2-6; perhaps TRBD1 as D (6 bases). The CDR3 coding sequence is TGTGCCAGCAGCCTATTGGGTGTCAGGGGAGCTGGGGCCAACGTCCTGACTTTC. This gives the protein CASSLLGVRGAGANVLTF. Variable domain in full (rest from reference TRBV11-2 and TRBJ2-6): EAGVAQSPRYKIIEKRQSVAFWCNPISGHATLYWYQQILGQGPKLLIQFQNNGVVDDSQLPKDRFSAERLKGVDSTLKIQPAKLEDSAVYLCASSLLGVRGAGANVLTFGAGSRLTVL.